This T cell receptor (beta chain) was found in a study of T-cell memory formation after mild COVID-19. There are a few counts of this clonotype. Sample barcodes and UMIs were carried by the TCR alpha and TCR beta cDNA libraries that 5'RACE generated with constant-segment primers. Via MiXCR, TCRdb re-called the 5' RACE reads, giving one row per CDR3 protein. The sample shows hundreds of thousands of distinct CDR3 sequences, approximately 29% of them seen only once. Sequenced input: PBMCs or a T cell subset sorted from them (not recorded which). The source is an adult woman who had mild COVID-19 (a few samples of this study predate the infection). Cell type and time point are not known.

The CDR3 DNA reads as TGTGCCAGCAGTGACAGGGTGGGCACAGATACGCAGTATTTT. It specifies CASSDRVGTDTQYF. This chain connects TRBV2 to TRBJ2-3; a possible D gene is TRBD1 (5 bases). Germline-derived CDR1 and CDR2 are SNHLY and FYNNEI. This CDR3 contains 14 residues. V dropped 3 bases and J dropped 1 base, with 8 bases sitting between them.